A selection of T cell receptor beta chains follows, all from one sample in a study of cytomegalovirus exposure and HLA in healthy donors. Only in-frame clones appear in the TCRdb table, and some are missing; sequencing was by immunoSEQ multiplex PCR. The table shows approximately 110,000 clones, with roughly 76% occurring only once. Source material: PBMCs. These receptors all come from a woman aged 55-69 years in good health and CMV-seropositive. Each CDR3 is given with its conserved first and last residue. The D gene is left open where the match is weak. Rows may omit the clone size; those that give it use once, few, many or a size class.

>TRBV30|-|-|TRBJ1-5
TGTGCCTGGAGTTATGGAGGCAATCAGCCCCAGCATTTT
CAWSYGGNQPQHF
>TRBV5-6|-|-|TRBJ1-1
TGTGCCAGCAGCTTCCAAACAACGAACACTGAAGCTTTCTTT
CASSFQTTNTEAFF
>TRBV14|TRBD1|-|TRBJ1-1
TGTGCCAGCAGCCGCCTGGGACAGGGGAGAAACACTGAAGCTTTCTTT
CASSRLGQGRNTEAFF
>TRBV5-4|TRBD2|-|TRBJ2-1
TGTGCCAGCAGCTCGGGACTAGCGGGAGTAAATGAGCAGTTCTTC
CASSSGLAGVNEQFF
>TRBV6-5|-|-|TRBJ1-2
TGTGCCAGCAGGATGGGACAATCCTATGGCTACACCTTC
CASRMGQSYGYTF
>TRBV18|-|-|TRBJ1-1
TGTGCCAGCTCACCAACTAGGGGGGAAGCTTTCTTT
CASSPTRGEAFF
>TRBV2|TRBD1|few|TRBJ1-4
TGTGCCAGCAGGACAGGGGGCGAAAAACTGTTTTTT
CASRTGGEKLFF
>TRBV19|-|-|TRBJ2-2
TGTGCCAGTAGTATAGGGTCAGGGGGGACGAACACCGGGGAGCTGTTTTTT
CASSIGSGGTNTGELFF
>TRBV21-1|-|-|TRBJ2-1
TGTGCCAGTCGGGGTAGCGGCTACAATGAGCAGTTCTTC
CASRGSGYNEQFF
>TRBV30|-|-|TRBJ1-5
TGTGCCTGGAGTGTAGGACAGCCCTATCAGCCCCAGCATTTT
CAWSVGQPYQPQHF
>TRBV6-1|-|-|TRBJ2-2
TGTGCCAGCAGTGAATTCGTCAGGGAAAGCACCGGGGAGCTGTTTTTT
CASSEFVRESTGELFF
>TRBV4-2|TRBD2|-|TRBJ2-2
TGTGCCAGCAGCCAAGAGGTCCGCGGGAGGGCCACCGGGGAGCTGTTTTTT
CASSQEVRGRATGELFF
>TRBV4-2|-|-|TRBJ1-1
TGTGCCAGCAGCCAAGACCAAAGGGGGTACGACACTGAAGCTTTCTTT
CASSQDQRGYDTEAFF
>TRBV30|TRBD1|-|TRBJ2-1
TGTGCCGGGAACGGACAGGTTCGGGCCTACAATGAGCAGTTCTTC
CAGNGQVRAYNEQFF
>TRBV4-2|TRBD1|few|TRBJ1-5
TGTGCCAGCAGCCCTGGACAGGGGCCCAATCAGCCCCAGCATTTT
CASSPGQGPNQPQHF
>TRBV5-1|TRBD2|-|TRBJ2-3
TGCGCCAGCAGCCCTAGCGGGGGGGCTTTGGATACGCAGTATTTT
CASSPSGGALDTQYF
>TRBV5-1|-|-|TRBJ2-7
-
CASSWGSGTGGASKYF
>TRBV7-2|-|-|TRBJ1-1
TGTGCCAGCAGCCAAACGGGGGGCGTCTCTGAAGCTTTCTTT
CASSQTGGVSEAFF
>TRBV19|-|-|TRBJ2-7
TGTGCCAGTAGTATATCCCCCGGGTCCTCCTACGAGCAGTACTTC
CASSISPGSSYEQYF
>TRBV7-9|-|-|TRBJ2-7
TGTGCCAGCAGCAGCTTAGAACGGACAAACGAGCAGTACTTC
CASSSLERTNEQYF
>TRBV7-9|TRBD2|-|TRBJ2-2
TGTGCCAGCAGCTTTGGGCTAGCGGGAAGGACGGGGGAGCTGTTTTTT
CASSFGLAGRTGELFF
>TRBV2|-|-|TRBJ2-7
TGTGCCAGCAGTGACGGGGGTGGCCTTTACGAGCAGTACTTC
CASSDGGGLYEQYF
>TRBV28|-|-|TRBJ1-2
TGTGCCAGCCATCGCGAGTCCATCTATGGCTACACCTTC
CASHRESIYGYTF
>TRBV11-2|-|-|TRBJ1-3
TGTGCCAGCAGCGGTCAGGCCGGAAACACCATATATTTT
CASSGQAGNTIYF
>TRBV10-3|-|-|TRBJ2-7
TGTGCCATCAGTGAGTCAGGGCGGCAGGGGAGCTCCTACGAGCAGTACTTC
CAISESGRQGSSYEQYF
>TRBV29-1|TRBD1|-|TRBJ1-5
TGCAGCGTTGTTACAGGGGGTAGCAATCAGCCCCAGCATTTT
CSVVTGGSNQPQHF
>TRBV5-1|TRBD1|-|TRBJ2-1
TGCGCCAGCAGCCACGAGACAGGGAACTACAATGAGCAGTTCTTC
CASSHETGNYNEQFF
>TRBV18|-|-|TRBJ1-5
TGTGCCAGTCAAGGAGGGAATAGCAATCAGCCCCAGCATTTT
CASQGGNSNQPQHF
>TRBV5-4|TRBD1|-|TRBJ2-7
TGTGCCAGCAGCCCGCCGACAGGGGAATACGAGCAGTACTTC
CASSPPTGEYEQYF
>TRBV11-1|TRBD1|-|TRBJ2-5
TGTGCCAGCAGCTTACAAGGACAGGGTATTGAGACCCAGTACTTC
CASSLQGQGIETQYF
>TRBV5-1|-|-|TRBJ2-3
TGCGCCAGCAGCTTGTCCAGGGTCACAGATACGCAGTATTTT
CASSLSRVTDTQYF
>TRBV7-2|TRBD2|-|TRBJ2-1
TGTGCCAGCAGCTTAGTTTCGTCAAGCGGGGGGGAGCAGTTCTTC
CASSLVSSSGGEQFF
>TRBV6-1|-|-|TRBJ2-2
TGTGCCAGCCGCGGCCCTCTGTTGACCGGGGAGCTGTTTTTT
CASRGPLLTGELFF
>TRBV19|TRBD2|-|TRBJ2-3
TGTGCCAGTGAGACTAGCGGGAGGGAGTATTTT
CASETSGREYF
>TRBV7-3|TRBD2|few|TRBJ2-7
TGTGCCAGCAGCGCGGGAGGTTCGGCCTACGAGCAGTACTTC
CASSAGGSAYEQYF
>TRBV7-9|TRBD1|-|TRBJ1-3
TGTGCCAGCAGCCGGGACAGGGCACGGGGCACCATATATTTT
CASSRDRARGTIYF
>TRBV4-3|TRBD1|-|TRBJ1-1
TGCGCCAGCAGCCAAAAAACCGGGACAGCGAACACTGAAGCTTTCTTT
CASSQKTGTANTEAFF
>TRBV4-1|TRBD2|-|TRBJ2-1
TGCGCCAGCAGCCAAGTATCCGGACTAGCGGGCGACAATGAGCAGTTCTTC
CASSQVSGLAGDNEQFF
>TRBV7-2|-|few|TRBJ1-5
TGTGCCAGCAGCTCCGCATCCAACTATGGTCAGCCCCAGCATTTT
CASSSASNYGQPQHF
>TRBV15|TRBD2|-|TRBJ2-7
TGTGCCACCAGCAAGGGACGGGGGGGATACGAGCAGTACTTC
CATSKGRGGYEQYF
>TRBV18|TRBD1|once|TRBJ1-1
TGTGCCAGCTCACCACCCCGCGGGACAGGGATCACTGAAGCTTTCTTT
CASSPPRGTGITEAFF
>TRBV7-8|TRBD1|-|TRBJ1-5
TGTGCCAGCAGCTTACCGGGACAGGGTGCCAATCAGCCCCAGCATTTT
CASSLPGQGANQPQHF